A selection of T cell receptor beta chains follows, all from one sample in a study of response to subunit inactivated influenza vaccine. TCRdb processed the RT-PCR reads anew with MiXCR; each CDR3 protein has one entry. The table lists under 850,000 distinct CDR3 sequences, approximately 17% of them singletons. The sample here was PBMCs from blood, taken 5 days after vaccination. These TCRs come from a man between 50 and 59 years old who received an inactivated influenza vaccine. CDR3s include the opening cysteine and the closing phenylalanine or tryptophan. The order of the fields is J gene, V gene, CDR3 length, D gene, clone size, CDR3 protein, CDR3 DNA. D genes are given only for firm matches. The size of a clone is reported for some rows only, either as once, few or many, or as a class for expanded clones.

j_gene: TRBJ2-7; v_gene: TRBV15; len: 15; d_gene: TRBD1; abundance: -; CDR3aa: CATGSTGTVQSEQYF; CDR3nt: TGTGCCACCGGATCAACCGGGACAGTCCAGAGCGAGCAGTACTTC
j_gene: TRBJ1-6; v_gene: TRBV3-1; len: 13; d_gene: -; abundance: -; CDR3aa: CASSQTLNSPLHF; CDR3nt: TGTGCCAGCAGCCAAACGTTAAATTCACCCCTCCACTTT
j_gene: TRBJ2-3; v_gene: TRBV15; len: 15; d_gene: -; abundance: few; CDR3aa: CATSSRTTSTDTQYF; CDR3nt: TGTGCCACCAGCAGCCGGACTACTAGCACAGATACGCAGTATTTT
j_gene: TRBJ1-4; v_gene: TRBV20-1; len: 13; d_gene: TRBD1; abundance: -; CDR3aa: CSAARGRSEKLFF; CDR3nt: TGCAGTGCTGCCAGGGGGCGCTCTGAAAAACTGTTTTTT
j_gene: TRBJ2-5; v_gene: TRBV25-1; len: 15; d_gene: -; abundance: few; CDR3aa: CASSFPLGGIETQYF; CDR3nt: TGTGCCAGCAGCTTCCCCCTAGGGGGGATAGAGACCCAGTACTTC
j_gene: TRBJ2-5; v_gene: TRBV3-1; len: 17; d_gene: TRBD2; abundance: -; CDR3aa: CASSRIGGETYQETQYF; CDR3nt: TGTGCCAGCAGCCGAATCGGGGGGGAGACGTACCAAGAGACCCAGTACTTC
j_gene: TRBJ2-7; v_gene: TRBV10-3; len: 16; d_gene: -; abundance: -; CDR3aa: CAISGPGPKSSYEQYF; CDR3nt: TGTGCCATCAGTGGGCCGGGTCCCAAATCTTCCTACGAGCAGTACTTC
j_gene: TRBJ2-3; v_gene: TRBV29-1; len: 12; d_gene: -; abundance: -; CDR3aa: CSVDQVTDTQYF; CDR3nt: TGCAGCGTTGACCAGGTCACAGATACGCAGTATTTT
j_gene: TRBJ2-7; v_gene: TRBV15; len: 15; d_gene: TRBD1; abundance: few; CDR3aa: CATSFWGQGASEQYF; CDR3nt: TGTGCCACCAGCTTTTGGGGACAGGGGGCGTCCGAGCAGTACTTC
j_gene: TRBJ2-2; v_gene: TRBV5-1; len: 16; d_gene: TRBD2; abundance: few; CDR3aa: CASRVAGDDNTGELFF; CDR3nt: TGCGCCAGCAGGGTAGCGGGGGACGACAACACCGGGGAGCTGTTTTTT